The 12 T cell receptor beta chains reported below all come from one sample, sequenced in a study of low-dose radiotherapy and immunotherapy resistance in tumors. Specified time point: before trial treatment. TRAV- and TRBV-specific primers primed first-strand cDNA, covering alpha and beta chains. Using a constant-region primer together with a V-primer adapter, TCRs were subjected to around 20 PCR cycles of amplification. TCRdb re-called the reads through MiXCR, storing one row per CDR3 protein. The data contain approximately 90,000 distinct CDR3 sequences, 15% to 20% of them singletons. Sequences were derived from PBMCs, sampled before treatment. These receptors were taken from a male donor with prostate cancer.

This clonotype was counted ten times or more. This chain joins TRBV7-4 and TRBJ1-1; possible D gene TRBD1, 5 bases. The V and J ends lost 2 bases and 0 bases respectively, with 7 bases between them. This CDR3 has 14 amino acids. Germline V gene sequence: CDR1 SGHVT, CDR2 SQSDAQ. The CDR3 protein is CASSLRQMNTEAFF. DNA for the CDR3: TGTGCCAGCAGCTTAAGACAGATGAACACTGAAGCTTTCTTT.

This clonotype was observed at least ten times. The chain is built from TRBV12-3 or TRBV12-4 and TRBJ1-5; 8 bases line up with TRBD1. The CDR3 covers 14 residues. V trimming: 6 bases; J trimming: 2 bases; junction bases outside the gene matches: 3. CDR3 nucleotide sequence: TGTGCCAGCAGCCCGACAGGGGGCAATCAGCCCCAGCATTTT. Translating gives CASSPTGGNQPQHF.

This clonotype was counted many times. The CDR3 protein is CASNPEGYQETQYF. Here the CDR3 DNA reads TGTGCCAGCAACCCGGAGGGGTACCAAGAGACCCAGTACTTC. V gene TRBV2 combines with J gene TRBJ2-5; D may be TRBD2 (6 bases). Germline CDR1 and CDR2: SNHLY and FYNNEI. Trimming removed 7 bases at V and 0 bases at J, with 12 bases between. CDR3 size: 14 residues.

There are many counts of this clonotype. The chain carries TRBV10-3 and TRBJ2-6; D remains unclear. V was shortened by 3 bases and J by 0 bases, with 6 bases between the two germline ends. Germline CDR1 ENHRY, CDR2 SYGVKD. This CDR3 comprises 15 residues. Written as DNA, the CDR3 is TGTGCCATCAGTGACGGCCCCTCTGGGGCCAACGTCCTGACTTTC. Translation: CAISDGPSGANVLTF.

This clonotype occurred many times. The CDR3 sequence is CASMTLDDTEAFF. CDR3 nucleotide sequence: TGTGCCAGCATGACGCTGGACGACACTGAAGCTTTCTTT. The chain joins TRBV28 to TRBJ1-1; D not resolved. Germline V gives CDR1 MDHEN, CDR2 SYDVKM. V gave up 7 bases and J gave up 3 bases, with 12 bases separating them. CDR3 length: 13 amino acids.

In its sample, this clonotype was seen many times. The chain employs TRBV15 and TRBJ2-7; tentative D call: TRBD2 (7 bases). V was clipped by 0 bases and J by 1 base, with 13 bases between them. The germline V gene has CDR1 LNHNV and CDR2 YYDKDF (reference sequence). The CDR3 runs 16 residues. The CDR3 protein is CATSREGRGGSYEQYF. In DNA, the CDR3 is TGTGCCACCAGCAGAGAGGGGAGGGGGGGGTCCTACGAGCAGTACTTC. The full variable domain, in which reference TRBV15 and TRBJ2-7 provide the parts outside the CDR3, is DAMVIQNPRYQVTQFGKPVTLSCSQTLNHNVMYWYQQKSSQAPKLLFHYYDKDFNNEADTPDNFQSRRPNTSFCFLDIRSPGLGDTAMYLCATSREGRGGSYEQYFGPGTRLTVT.

This clonotype was recorded many times. The gene calls are TRBV6-8 and TRBJ1-1; a possible D gene is TRBD1 (6 bases). The V end was cut by 0 bases, the J end by 2 bases, with 7 bases between. The CDR3 runs to 14 residues. Germline V gene data show CDR1 as MNHGY and CDR2 as SAAAGT. CDR3 DNA sequence: TGTGCCAGCAGTTACTCGGGGGGCAACACTGAAGCTTTCTTT. Protein sequence: CASSYSGGNTEAFF.

This clonotype was counted at least ten times. This chain links TRBV12-3 or TRBV12-4 with TRBJ2-7, with D possibly being TRBD1 (6 bases). The V end lost 4 bases, the J end lost 4 bases, and 11 bases lay between the germline ends. This CDR3 contains 13 residues. The CDR3 DNA reads as TGTGCCAGCAGTTCGGACAGCTTTTACGAGCAGTACTTC. This codes for CASSSDSFYEQYF.

This clonotype was seen at least ten times. The CDR3 DNA sequence: TGCAGTGCTAGAGCCTGGTCTGGCTTTCAAGAGACCCAGTACTTC. Its protein is CSARAWSGFQETQYF. V and J are TRBV20-1 and TRBJ2-5; D call uncertain. V was pared by 1 base and J by 2 bases, with 14 bases between. The germline gives CDR1 DFQATT, CDR2 SNEGSKA (reference sequence). The CDR3 has 15 amino acids.

This clonotype showed up many times. The gene calls are TRBV3-1 and TRBJ1-5; the D is unclear. CDR1 is LGHDT and CDR2 is YNNKEL in the germline V gene (reference sequence). The CDR3 loop spans 15 amino acids. Between the trimmed V and J ends, which lost 1 base and 2 bases, there was a span of 9 bases. The CDR3: CASSQVPDGNQPQHF. The CDR3 region has the DNA TGTGCCAGCAGCCAAGTCCCGGACGGCAATCAGCCCCAGCATTTT.

The chain carries TRBV1 and TRBJ2-5. TRBV1 is an annotated pseudogene. The CDR3 sequence is 13 residues long. CDR3 sequence: CTSSLDGEETQYF. CDR3 coding DNA: TGCACCAGCAGCCTGGACGGCGAAGAGACCCAGTACTTC.

This clonotype was recorded many times. The chain is built from TRBV3-1 and TRBJ1-1; D is uncertain. Germline CDR1 is LGHDT and CDR2 is YNNKEL (reference sequence). The CDR3 runs 14 residues. Trimming pared 1 base from V and 1 base from J, leaving 7 bases between. The CDR3 sequence: CASSQGVPNTEAFF. CDR3 coding DNA: TGTGCCAGCAGCCAAGGTGTCCCGAACACTGAAGCTTTCTTT.